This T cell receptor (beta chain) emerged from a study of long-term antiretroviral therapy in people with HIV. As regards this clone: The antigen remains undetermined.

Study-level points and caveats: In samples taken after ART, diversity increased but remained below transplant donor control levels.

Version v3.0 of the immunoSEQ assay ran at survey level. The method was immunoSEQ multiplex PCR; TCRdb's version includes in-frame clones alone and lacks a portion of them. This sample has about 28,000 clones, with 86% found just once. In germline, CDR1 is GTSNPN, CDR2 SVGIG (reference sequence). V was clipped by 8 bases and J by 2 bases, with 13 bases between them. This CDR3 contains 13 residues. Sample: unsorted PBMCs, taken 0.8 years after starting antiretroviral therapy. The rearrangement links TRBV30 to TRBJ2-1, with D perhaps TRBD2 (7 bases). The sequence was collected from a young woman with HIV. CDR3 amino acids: CAGGAGAYNEQFF. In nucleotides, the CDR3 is TGTGCCGGGGGGGCTGGAGCCTACAATGAGCAGTTCTTC. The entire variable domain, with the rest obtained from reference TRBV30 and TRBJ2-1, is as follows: SQTIHQWPATLVQPVGSPLSLECTVEGTSNPNLYWYRQAAGRGLQLLFYSVGIGQISSEVPQNLSASRPQDRQFILSSKKLLLSDSGFYLCAGGAGAYNEQFFGPGTRLTVL.